The T cell receptor beta chain under discussion was sequenced for a study of beta chain features in type 1 diabetes. Study-level background: Patients shared similar age, gender and cell yields with healthy donors. Study results and caveats: Moderate but significant shortening of TCRB CDR3s was recorded in all four CD4+ subsets from Type 1 diabetes patients. Fewer insertions but more deletions were seen at VDJ junctions in type 1 diabetes patients.

As every portion of the isolated RNA was reverse transcribed, the sequencing read expressed TCRB transcripts. Mean read depth for naive, central memory and regulatory T cell samples was about 3.6 million reads. The repertoire was sequenced with immunoSEQ multiplex PCR; TCRdb's copy has only in-frame clones and lacks some. The sample contains tens of thousands of clones, 50% to 55% of which appear only once. This clone was seen a single time. The antigen remains undetermined. V lost 8 bases and J lost 11, with 21 bases in between. CDR1 and CDR2 from the germline V gene are SGHTA and FQGNSA. This CDR3 contains 13 residues. Sorting produced populations that all topped 98% purity.

The specimen was Tregs from blood. This TCR was recovered from a woman between 40 and 50 years old with type 1 diabetes. The V gene is TRBV7-2, the J gene TRBJ1-1, with D maybe TRBD1 (5 bases). The CDR3 DNA reads as TGTGCCAGCGTTCGGACGCCAGGAGGGGAGGCTTTCTTT. Protein: CASVRTPGGEAFF.